Here is one T cell receptor beta chain with its context. This sample is part of a study of blood T cell dynamics during melanoma immunotherapy. Study-level background: Patients with metastatic melanoma got pembrolizumab or nivolumab-ipilimumab as first-line care.

Regarding time point: pre-treatment baseline. Sampling occurred pretreatment (T0) and at week 3 (W3), after cycle one of checkpoint blockade. The protocol was immunoSEQ multiplex PCR, while the TCRdb copy is restricted to in-frame clones and leaves out a portion. The sample records about 490 clones, 55% to 80% being singletons. The starting material was central memory CD8+ T cells from blood, obtained from a patient treated with checkpoint blockade. The TCR originated in a human donor with melanoma.

The CDR3 sequence: CASSPPAGAYNEQFF. The CDR3 DNA reads as TGTGCCAGCTCACCACCTGCAGGTGCCTACAATGAGCAGTTCTTC. V gene TRBV18 combines with J gene TRBJ2-1; D call uncertain. This CDR3 region has 15 residues. CDR1 and CDR2 (germline): KGHSH, LQKENI. Trimming removed 0 bases from V and 2 bases from J, with 8 bases in between.